This TCR beta chain originates from a study of T cell responses to AZD1222 COVID-19 vaccine (TCRdb year 2021). With regard to the full study: A total of over 230 trial participants underwent TCR sequencing, of whom some 210 received two doses of AZD1222 and 26 received two doses of the MenACWY control vaccine. Enrollment into the trials was organized by age into subgroups of 18-55, 56-69 and 70-plus years, and those subgroups contained about 160, 30 and 59 TCR-sequenced participants, respectively. Findings and caveats that apply to the study as a whole: Reportedly, close to half of the unique spike-specific TCRs recognized epitopes lying outside the regions that are mutated in the B.1.351 and B.1.1.7 variants. Participants were mostly white British and included more females than males, and it was suggested by the authors that clonal diversity may have been underestimated. In the small 56-69-year group, the increase in depth fell short of significance, most likely because of low power. After two AZD1222 doses, spike-specific TCR breadth and depth were significantly higher than at day 0 and than in MenACWY recipients. Because no day 14 peak-response samples were available, the repertoires could be characterized only after the peak T cell response. Conclusions about previously exposed vaccinees were limited because only six AZD1222 recipients were SARS-CoV-2 seropositive at baseline. The vaccine-associated CD4 TCRs covered the entire spike protein, and the dominant responses fell in regions 160-218 and 743-854.

On this clone itself: This receptor's antigen is unknown. Nothing much larger sits one base from this clone, and base qualities are not available.

The germline V gene provides CDR1 SGHRS and CDR2 YFSETQ. The CDR3 starts with the cysteine, ends with the phenylalanine, and has 14 residues. Only CDR3 DNA remains: 42 bases, in frame from the first base. After removal of 5 bases from V and 4 bases from J, the junction retains 8 bases not matched to a gene. According to the study, the label for this sample's time point signals: about 28 days (+/-7) after the second vaccine dose. Because spike-specific TCR depth and breadth did not differ between the two schedules, AZD1222 recipients who got a second dose at roughly 4 weeks were pooled with those who got a second dose at roughly 12 weeks. Vaccinee samples were obtained from the UK trials COV001 and COV002, which included a single-blind randomized controlled phase 2/3 trial of AZD1222 (ChAdOx1 nCoV-19) in healthy adults. Trial participant PBMC samples were collected at day 0 and day 28 after the second dose for TCRbeta chain sequencing.

The CDR3 regions of human TCRbeta chains were analyzed by immunosequencing. In the source study's methods: Repertoire TCRs were checked for matches against a reference library of SARS-CoV-2-specific TCRs that had been generated using the MIRA antigen-specificity platform. Breadth was defined as the fraction of unique TCRs that were SARS-CoV-2-associated. Depth was defined as the fraction of total T cells that were SARS-CoV-2-associated. Using the MIRA data, each spike-specific TCR was mapped to the spike region that the TCR reacts to and placed in a CD4 or CD8 class. Log10-transformed breadth and depth values were compared by one-way ANOVA with Sidak's multiple comparisons tests. TCRdb took over this immuneACCESS table, retaining in-frame rearrangements with V and J assigned. Such tables are incomplete; in checked studies, under half of the missing clones stem from an unresolved V gene, and the remainder is unexplained. V and J calls and clone size are those listed in that table; D and trimming were worked out from the DNA. This sample is represented by roughly 84,000 clones; 80% to 90% of them were singletons. The top ten clonotypes cover around 10% of the sample.

The TCR sequence derives from an adult who received the AZD1222 COVID-19 vaccine. The rearrangement combines TRBV5-1 with TRBJ1-1, with 7 central nucleotides matching TRBD1. Specimen: peripheral blood, collected 28 days after the second AZD1222 dose. CDR3 sequence: CASRLTGMITEAFF. The DNA is TGCGCCAGCAGATTGACAGGGATGATCACTGAAGCTTTCTTT. Here the CDR3 is joined to the reference TRBV5-1 and TRBJ1-1 genes, and the full variable domain is: KAGVTQTPRYLIKTRGQQVTLSCSPISGHRSVSWYQQTPGQGLQFLFEYFSETQRNKGNFPGRFSGRQFSNSRSEMNVSTLELGDSALYLCASRLTGMITEAFFGQGTRLTVV.